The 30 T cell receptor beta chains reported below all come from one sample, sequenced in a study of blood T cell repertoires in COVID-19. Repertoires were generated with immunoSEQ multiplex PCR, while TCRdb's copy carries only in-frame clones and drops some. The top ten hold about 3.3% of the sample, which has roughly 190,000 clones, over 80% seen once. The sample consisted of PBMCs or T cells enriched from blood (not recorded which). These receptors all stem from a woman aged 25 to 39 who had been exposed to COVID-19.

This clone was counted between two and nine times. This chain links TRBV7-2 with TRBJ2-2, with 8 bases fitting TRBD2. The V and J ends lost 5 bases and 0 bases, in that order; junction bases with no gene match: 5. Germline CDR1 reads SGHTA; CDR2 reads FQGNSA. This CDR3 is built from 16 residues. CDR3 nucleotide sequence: TGTGCCAGCAGCCTAGACGGGGGGGCGAACACCGGGGAGCTGTTTTTT. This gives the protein CASSLDGGANTGELFF.

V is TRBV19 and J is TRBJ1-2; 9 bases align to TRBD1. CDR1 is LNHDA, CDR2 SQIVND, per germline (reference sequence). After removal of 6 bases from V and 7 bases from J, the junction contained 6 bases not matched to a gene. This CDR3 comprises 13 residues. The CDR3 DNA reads TGTGCCAGTAGGAGACAGGGGGAGGCTGGCTACACCTTC. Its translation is CASRRQGEAGYTF.

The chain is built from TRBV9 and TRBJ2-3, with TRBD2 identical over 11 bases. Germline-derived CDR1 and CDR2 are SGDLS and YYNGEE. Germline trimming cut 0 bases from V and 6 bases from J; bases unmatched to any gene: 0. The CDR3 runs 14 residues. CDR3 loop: CASSVGTSGDTQYF. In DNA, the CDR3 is TGTGCCAGCAGCGTAGGGACTAGCGGGGATACGCAGTATTTT.

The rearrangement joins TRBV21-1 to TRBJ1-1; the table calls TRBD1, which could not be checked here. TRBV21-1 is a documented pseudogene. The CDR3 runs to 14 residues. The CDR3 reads CASITSGRNTEAFF. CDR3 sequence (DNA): TGTGCCAGCATTACTTCAGGCAGAAACACTGAAGCTTTCTTT.

The CDR3 sequence: CASSPLQGGHEQYF. Here the CDR3 DNA reads TGTGCCAGCAGCCCCCTCCAGGGTGGCCACGAGCAGTACTTC. The chain has TRBV11-2 and TRBJ2-7; a possible D gene is TRBD1 (5 bases). With 5 bases removed from V and 5 bases from J, the gap between germline ends came to 16 bases. The CDR3 is 14 residues long. Looked up from germline, CDR1 is SGHAT and CDR2 is FQNNGV.

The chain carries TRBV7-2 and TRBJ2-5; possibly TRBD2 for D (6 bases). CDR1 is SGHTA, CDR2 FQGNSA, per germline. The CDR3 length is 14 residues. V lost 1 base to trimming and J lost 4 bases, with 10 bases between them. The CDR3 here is CASSLGGRRETQYF. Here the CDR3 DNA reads TGTGCCAGCAGCTTAGGGGGGAGGAGAGAGACCCAGTACTTC.

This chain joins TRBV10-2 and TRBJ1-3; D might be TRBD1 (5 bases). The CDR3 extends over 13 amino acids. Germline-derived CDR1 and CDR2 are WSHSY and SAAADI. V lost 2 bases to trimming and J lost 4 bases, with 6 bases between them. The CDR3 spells CASSEDSGNTIYF. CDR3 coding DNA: TGCGCCAGCAGTGAGGACAGCGGAAACACCATATATTTT.

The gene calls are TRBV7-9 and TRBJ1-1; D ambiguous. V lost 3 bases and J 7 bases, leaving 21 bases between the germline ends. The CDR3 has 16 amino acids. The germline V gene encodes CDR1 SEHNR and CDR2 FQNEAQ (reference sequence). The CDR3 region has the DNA TGTGCCAGCAGCTTCCCGAGCAGATACGGGTCCTATGAAGCTTTCTTT. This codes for CASSFPSRYGSYEAFF.

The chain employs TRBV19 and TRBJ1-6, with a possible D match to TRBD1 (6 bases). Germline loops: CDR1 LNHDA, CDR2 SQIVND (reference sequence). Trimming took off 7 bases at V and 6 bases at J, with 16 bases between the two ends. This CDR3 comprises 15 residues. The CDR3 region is CASTEGQFLNSPLHF. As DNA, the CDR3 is TGTGCCAGTACTGAAGGACAGTTCCTTAATTCACCCCTCCACTTT.

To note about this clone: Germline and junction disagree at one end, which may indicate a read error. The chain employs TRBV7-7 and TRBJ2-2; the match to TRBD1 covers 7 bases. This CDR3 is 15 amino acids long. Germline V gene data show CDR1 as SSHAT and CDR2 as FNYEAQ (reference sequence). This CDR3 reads CASSSGQFSTGELFF. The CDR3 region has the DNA TGTGCTAGCAGCTCGGGACAGTTCTCAACCGGGGAGCTGTTTTTT.

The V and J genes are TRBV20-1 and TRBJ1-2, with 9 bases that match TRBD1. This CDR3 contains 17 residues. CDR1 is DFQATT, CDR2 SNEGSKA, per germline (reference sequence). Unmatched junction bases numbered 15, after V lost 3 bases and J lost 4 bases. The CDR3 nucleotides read TGCAGTGCTAGTATAGGGTCTACAGGGGGCGGAAGCTATGGCTACACCTTC. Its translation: CSASIGSTGGGSYGYTF.

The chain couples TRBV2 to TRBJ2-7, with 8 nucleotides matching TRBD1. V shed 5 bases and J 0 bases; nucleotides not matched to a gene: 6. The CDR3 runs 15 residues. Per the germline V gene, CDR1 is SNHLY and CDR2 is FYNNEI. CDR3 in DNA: TGTGCCAGCAGTTTGGACAGGGACAGCTCCTACGAGCAGTACTTC. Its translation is CASSLDRDSSYEQYF.

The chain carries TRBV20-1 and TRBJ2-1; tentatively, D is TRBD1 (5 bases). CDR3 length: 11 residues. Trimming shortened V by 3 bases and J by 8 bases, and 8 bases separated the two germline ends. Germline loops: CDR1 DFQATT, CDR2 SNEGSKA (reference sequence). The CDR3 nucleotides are TGCAGTGCTAGGACAGTCCATGAGCAGTTCTTC. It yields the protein CSARTVHEQFF.

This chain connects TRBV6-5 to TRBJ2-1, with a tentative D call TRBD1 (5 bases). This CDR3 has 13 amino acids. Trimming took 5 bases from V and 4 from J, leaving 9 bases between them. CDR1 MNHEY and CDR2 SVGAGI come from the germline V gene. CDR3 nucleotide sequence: TGTGCCAGCAGTCCTAACAGGTACAATGAGCAGTTCTTC. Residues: CASSPNRYNEQFF.

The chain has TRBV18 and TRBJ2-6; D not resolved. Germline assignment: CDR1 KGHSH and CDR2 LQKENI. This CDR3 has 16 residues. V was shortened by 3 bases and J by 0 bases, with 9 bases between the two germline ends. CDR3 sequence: CASSPRRDSGANVLTF. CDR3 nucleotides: TGTGCCAGCTCACCCCGAAGAGACTCTGGGGCCAACGTCCTGACTTTC.

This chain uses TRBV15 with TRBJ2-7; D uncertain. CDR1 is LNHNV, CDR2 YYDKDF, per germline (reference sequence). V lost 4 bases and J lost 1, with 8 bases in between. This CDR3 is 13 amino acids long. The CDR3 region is CATSTTFSYEQYF. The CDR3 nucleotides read TGTGCCACCAGCACGACATTTTCCTACGAGCAGTACTTC.

This CDR3 reads CAWEQGMNTEAFF. In nucleotides, the CDR3 is TGTGCCTGGGAACAGGGGATGAACACTGAAGCTTTCTTT. The chain recombines TRBV30 with TRBJ1-1; the match to TRBD1 covers 7 bases. V lost 5 bases, J lost 0 bases, and 3 bases stayed unmatched. CDR1 and CDR2 (germline): GTSNPN, SVGIG (reference sequence). The CDR3 has 13 amino acids.

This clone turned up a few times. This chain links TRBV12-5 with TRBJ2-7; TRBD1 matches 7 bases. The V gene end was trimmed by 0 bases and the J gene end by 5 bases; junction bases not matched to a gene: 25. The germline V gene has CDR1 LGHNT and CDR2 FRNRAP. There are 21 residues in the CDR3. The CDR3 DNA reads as TGTGCTAGTGGTTTGGTTGGTGGATCTTGGGATGTATATAGGGACAGCCACGAGCAGTACTTC. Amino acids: CASGLVGGSWDVYRDSHEQYF.

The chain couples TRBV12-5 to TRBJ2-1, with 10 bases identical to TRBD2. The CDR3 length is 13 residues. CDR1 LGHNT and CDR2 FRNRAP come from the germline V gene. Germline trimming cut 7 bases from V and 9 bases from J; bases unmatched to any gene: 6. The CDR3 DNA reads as TGTGCTAGTGCGGGGACTAGCGCGAGTGAGCAGTTCTTC. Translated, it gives CASAGTSASEQFF.

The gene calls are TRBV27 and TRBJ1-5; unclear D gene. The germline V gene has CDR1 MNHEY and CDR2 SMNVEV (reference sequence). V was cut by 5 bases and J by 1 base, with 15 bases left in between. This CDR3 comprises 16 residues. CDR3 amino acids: CASSPLGRRSNQPQHF. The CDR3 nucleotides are TGTGCCAGCAGTCCTCTAGGACGGAGGAGCAATCAGCCCCAGCATTTT.

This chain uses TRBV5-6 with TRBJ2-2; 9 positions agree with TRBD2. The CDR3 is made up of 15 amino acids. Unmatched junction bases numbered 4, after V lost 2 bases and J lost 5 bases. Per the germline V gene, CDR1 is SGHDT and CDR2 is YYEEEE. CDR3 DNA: TGTGCCAGCAGCTTAGCGGGGGGCGGAACCGGGGAGCTGTTTTTT. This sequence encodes CASSLAGGGTGELFF.

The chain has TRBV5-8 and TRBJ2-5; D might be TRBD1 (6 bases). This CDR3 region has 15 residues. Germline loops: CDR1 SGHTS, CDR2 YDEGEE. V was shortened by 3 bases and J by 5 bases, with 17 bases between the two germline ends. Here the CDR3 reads CASSSTGLPRETQYF. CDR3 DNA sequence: TGTGCCAGCAGCTCAACAGGGCTTCCTCGGGAGACCCAGTACTTC.

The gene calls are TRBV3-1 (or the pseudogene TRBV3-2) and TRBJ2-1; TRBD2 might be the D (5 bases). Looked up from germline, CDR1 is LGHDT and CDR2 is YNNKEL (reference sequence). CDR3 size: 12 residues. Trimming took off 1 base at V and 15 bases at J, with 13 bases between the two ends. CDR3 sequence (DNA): TGTGCCAGCAGCCAAGGGAACCGGGCGGGGTTCTTC. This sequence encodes CASSQGNRAGFF.

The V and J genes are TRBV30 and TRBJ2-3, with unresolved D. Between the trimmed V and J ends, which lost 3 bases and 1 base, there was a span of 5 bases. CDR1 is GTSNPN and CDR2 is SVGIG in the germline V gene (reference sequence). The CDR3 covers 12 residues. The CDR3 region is CAWRRGTDTQYF. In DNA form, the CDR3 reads TGTGCCTGGAGACGGGGCACAGATACGCAGTATTTT.

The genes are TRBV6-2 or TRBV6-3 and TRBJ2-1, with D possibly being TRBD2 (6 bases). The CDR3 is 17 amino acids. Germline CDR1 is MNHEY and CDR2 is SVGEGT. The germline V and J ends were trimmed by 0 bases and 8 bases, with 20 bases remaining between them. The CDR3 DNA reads TGTGCCAGCAGTTACTCGCTCCGGCGGACGGGGGTGCATGAGCAGTTCTTC. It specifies CASSYSLRRTGVHEQFF.

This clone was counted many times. The CDR3 protein is CAIQQGAGNTIYF. The DNA of the CDR3 is TGTGCCATCCAACAGGGAGCTGGAAACACCATATATTTT. The genes are TRBV5-4 and TRBJ1-3; D is perhaps TRBD1 (6 bases). Germline lookup yields CDR1 SGHNT and CDR2 YYREEE (reference sequence). With 9 bases removed from V and 2 bases from J, the gap between germline ends came to 12 bases. The length of the CDR3 is 13 residues.

This chain's CDR3 is CASSQRRDRTYEQYF. CDR3 bases: TGTGCCAGCAGCCAACGCCGGGACAGAACCTACGAGCAGTACTTC. The genes are TRBV3-1 (or the pseudogene TRBV3-2) and TRBJ2-7; 7 bases line up with TRBD1. V lost 2 bases and J lost 2; bases outside the gene matches: 6. CDR1 is LGHDT and CDR2 is YNNKEL in the germline V gene (reference sequence). The CDR3 has 15 residues.

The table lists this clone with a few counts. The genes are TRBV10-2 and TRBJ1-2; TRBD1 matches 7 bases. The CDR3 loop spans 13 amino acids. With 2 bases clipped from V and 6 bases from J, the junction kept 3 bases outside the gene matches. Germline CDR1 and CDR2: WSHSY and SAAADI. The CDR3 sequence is CASSERGRNGYTF. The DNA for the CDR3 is TGCGCCAGCAGTGAGAGGGGGCGCAATGGCTACACCTTC.

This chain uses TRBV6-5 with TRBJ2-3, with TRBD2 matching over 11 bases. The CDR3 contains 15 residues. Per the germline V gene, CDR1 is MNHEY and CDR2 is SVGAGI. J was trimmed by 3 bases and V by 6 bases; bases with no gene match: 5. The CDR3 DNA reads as TGTGCCAGCAGCCAACTAGCGGGGGATACAGATACGCAGTATTTT. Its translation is CASSQLAGDTDTQYF.

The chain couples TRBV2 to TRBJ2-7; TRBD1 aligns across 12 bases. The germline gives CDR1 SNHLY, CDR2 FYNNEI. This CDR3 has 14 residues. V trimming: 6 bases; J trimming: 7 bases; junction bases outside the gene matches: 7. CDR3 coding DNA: TGTGCCAGCAGGTCCGGGACAGGGGGCAATGAGCAGTACTTC. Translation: CASRSGTGGNEQYF.